The 14 T cell receptor beta chains listed next were all sequenced from one sample in a study of cytomegalovirus exposure and HLA in healthy donors. Clones were sequenced by immunoSEQ multiplex PCR, and TCRdb holds only the in-frame ones, with some missing. The sample records 110,000 to 150,000 clones, about 90% being singletons. The sequenced sample was PBMCs. The source is a woman aged 25 to 39 in good health and CMV-seropositive.

The V gene is TRBV2, the J gene TRBJ1-4, with TRBD1 identical over 7 bases. Losses at the gene ends were 10 bases for V and 3 bases for J; bases not matched to a gene: 11. The CDR3 covers 15 residues. Per germline, CDR1 SNHLY and CDR2 FYNNEI. The CDR3 bases are TGTGCCACCCAGCAGGGGGGACATCCTAATGAAAAACTGTTTTTT. It yields the protein CATQQGGHPNEKLFF.

The chain combines TRBV7-9 with TRBJ2-3; D may be TRBD1 (5 bases). Germline V gives CDR1 SEHNR, CDR2 FQNEAQ (reference sequence). The V and J ends lost 1 base and 1 base respectively, with 18 bases between them. The CDR3 is 18 amino acids. CDR3 in DNA: TGTGCCAGCAGCTTAGAGTCCCGTGGGGCGACGCGCACAGATACGCAGTATTTT. Translation: CASSLESRGATRTDTQYF.

The rearrangement uses TRBV5-1 and TRBJ2-7, with TRBD2 matching over 7 bases. The CDR3 loop spans 15 amino acids. CDR1 SGHRS and CDR2 YFSETQ come from the germline V gene. V shed 4 bases, J shed 3 bases, and the junction held 10 bases outside the gene matches. CDR3 in amino acids: CASSPRRGEGYEQYF. The CDR3 DNA reads TGCGCCAGCAGCCCCCGTCGGGGGGAAGGCTACGAGCAGTACTTC.

The table lists this clone with a few counts. The DNA for the CDR3 is TGTGCCAGCAGCTTATGGACAGTCAATACCTATAGCAATCAGCCCCAGCATTTT. Its translation: CASSLWTVNTYSNQPQHF. V and J are TRBV5-6 and TRBJ1-5; perhaps TRBD1 as D (6 bases). CDR1 is SGHDT, CDR2 YYEEEE, per germline. There are 18 residues in the CDR3. The germline V and J ends were trimmed by 2 bases and 0 bases, with 18 bases remaining between them.

The rearrangement uses TRBV2 and TRBJ2-5; D possibly corresponds to TRBD2 (6 bases). Per the germline V gene, CDR1 is SNHLY and CDR2 is FYNNEI. V was clipped by 2 bases and J by 5 bases, with 18 bases between them. CDR3 length: 16 amino acids. The CDR3 DNA reads as TGTGCCAGCAGTGAACCATCGGGAGTGGCTGGGGAGACCCAGTACTTC. This sequence encodes CASSEPSGVAGETQYF.

This chain joins TRBV19 and TRBJ1-1, with no clear D. CDR1 is LNHDA and CDR2 is SQIVND in the germline V gene (reference sequence). CDR3 length equals 13 residues. V dropped 6 bases and J dropped 7 bases, with 15 bases sitting between them. The CDR3: CASRKNQQFEAFF. DNA for the CDR3: TGTGCCAGTAGGAAAAACCAACAGTTTGAAGCTTTCTTT.

The chain combines TRBV28 with TRBJ1-2; the D gene is possibly TRBD1 (5 bases). The ends were cut back, 7 bases at V and 8 bases at J, with 17 bases in the middle. There are 13 residues in the CDR3. Per the germline V gene, CDR1 is MDHEN and CDR2 is SYDVKM. For the CDR3, the DNA is TGTGCCAGCACCCAGGGCCCAAGGTTCGGCTACACCTTC. Translated, it gives CASTQGPRFGYTF.

The chain joins TRBV7-2 to TRBJ1-5; weak D call: TRBD1 (6 bases). Germline V gene data show CDR1 as SGHTA and CDR2 as FQGNSA. CDR3 length: 15 amino acids. V lost 6 bases, J lost 8 bases, and 20 bases lay in between. CDR3 DNA sequence: TGTGCCAGCAGATCCATCGGGGGGGGGCGAGAGCCCCAGCATTTT. The encoded protein is CASRSIGGGREPQHF.

This clone was counted a few times. The chain is built from TRBV4-1 and TRBJ1-5; D is possibly TRBD1 (5 bases). Germline-derived CDR1 and CDR2 are MGHRA and YSYEKL. The CDR3 is 13 residues long. Trimming took off 4 bases at V and 4 bases at J, with 8 bases between the two ends. The CDR3 loop reads CASSRDRNQPQHF. The DNA of the CDR3 is TGCGCCAGCAGCCGCGACAGAAATCAGCCCCAGCATTTT.

The CDR3 loop reads CASSHGLVGGYEQYF. DNA for the CDR3: TGTGCCAGTAGTCATGGACTAGTCGGTGGGTACGAGCAGTACTTC. This chain connects TRBV19 to TRBJ2-7, with 7 bases identical to TRBD2. The CDR3 spans 15 residues. Germline CDR1 is LNHDA and CDR2 is SQIVND (reference sequence). V was pared by 5 bases and J by 4 bases, with 11 bases of the junction left unmatched. Combining the CDR3 with reference TRBV19 and TRBJ2-7 gives the whole variable domain DGGITQSPKYLFRKEGQNVTLSCEQNLNHDAMYWYRQDPGQGLRLIYYSQIVNDFQKGDIAEGYSVSREKKESFPLTVTSAQKNPTAFYLCASSHGLVGGYEQYFGPGTRLTVT.

The CDR3, as DNA: TGCGCCAGCAGAGGGGCTAGCGGGAATGGTGAGCAGTTCTTC. Translation: CASRGASGNGEQFF. This chain uses TRBV5-1 with TRBJ2-1; TRBD2 matches 9 bases. Trimming took 5 bases from V and 9 from J; bases not matched to a gene: 9. CDR1 and CDR2 (germline): SGHRS, YFSETQ. This CDR3 contains 14 residues. The variable domain in full, with the rest retrieved from reference TRBV5-1 and TRBJ2-1, is KAGVTQTPRYLIKTRGQQVTLSCSPISGHRSVSWYQQTPGQGLQFLFEYFSETQRNKGNFPGRFSGRQFSNSRSEMNVSTLELGDSALYLCASRGASGNGEQFFGPGTRLTVL.

This chain connects TRBV5-1 to TRBJ2-3; TRBD2 aligns across 12 bases. Trimming removed 3 bases from V and 0 bases from J; junction bases left unmatched: 8. This CDR3 comprises 18 residues. Germline-derived CDR1 and CDR2 are SGHRS and YFSETQ. The CDR3 DNA reads as TGCGCCAGCAGCTCCTTGACTAGCGGGAGCCTTAGCACAGATACGCAGTATTTT. Translating it yields CASSSLTSGSLSTDTQYF. Based on the CDR3 plus reference TRBV5-1 and TRBJ2-3, the full variable domain is KAGVTQTPRYLIKTRGQQVTLSCSPISGHRSVSWYQQTPGQGLQFLFEYFSETQRNKGNFPGRFSGRQFSNSRSEMNVSTLELGDSALYLCASSSLTSGSLSTDTQYFGPGTRLTVL.

J is TRBJ2-1 and V is TRBV13; a weak D match, TRBD2 (6 bases). Germline CDR1 PRHDT, CDR2 FYEKMQ (reference sequence). This CDR3 region has 19 residues. V was trimmed by 5 bases and J by 5 bases, leaving 28 bases between them. CDR3 in amino acids: CASSRKRDSPLFRHNEQFF. The DNA for the CDR3 is TGTGCCAGCAGCCGTAAGAGGGACTCCCCCCTCTTCCGCCACAATGAGCAGTTCTTC.

The chain couples TRBV9 to TRBJ2-1; 14 bases agree with TRBD2. V lost 6 bases to trimming and J lost 7 bases; unmatched junction nucleotides: 3. This CDR3 is built from 14 residues. The germline gives CDR1 SGDLS, CDR2 YYNGEE. The CDR3 loop is CASTGTSGSNEQFF. The CDR3 DNA sequence: TGTGCCAGCACCGGGACTAGCGGGAGTAATGAGCAGTTCTTC.